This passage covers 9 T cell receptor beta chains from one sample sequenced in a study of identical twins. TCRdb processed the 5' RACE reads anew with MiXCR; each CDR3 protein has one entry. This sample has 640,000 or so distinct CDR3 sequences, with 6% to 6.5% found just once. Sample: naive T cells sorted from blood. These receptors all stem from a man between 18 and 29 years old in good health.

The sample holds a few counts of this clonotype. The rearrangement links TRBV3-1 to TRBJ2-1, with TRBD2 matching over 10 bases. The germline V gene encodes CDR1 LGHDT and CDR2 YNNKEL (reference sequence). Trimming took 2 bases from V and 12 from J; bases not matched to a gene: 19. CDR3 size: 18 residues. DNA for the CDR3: TGTGCCAGCAGCCAACAACGATCCGTGGGACTAGCGACGTTTAGGCAGTTCTTC. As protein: CASSQQRSVGLATFRQFF.

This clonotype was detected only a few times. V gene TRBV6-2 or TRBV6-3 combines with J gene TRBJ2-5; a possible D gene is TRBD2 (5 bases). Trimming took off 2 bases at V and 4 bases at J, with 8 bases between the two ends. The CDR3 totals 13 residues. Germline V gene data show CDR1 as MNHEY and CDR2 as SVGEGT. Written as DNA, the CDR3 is TGTGCCAGCAGTTACACGGGGTCAGAGACCCAGTACTTC. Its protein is CASSYTGSETQYF.

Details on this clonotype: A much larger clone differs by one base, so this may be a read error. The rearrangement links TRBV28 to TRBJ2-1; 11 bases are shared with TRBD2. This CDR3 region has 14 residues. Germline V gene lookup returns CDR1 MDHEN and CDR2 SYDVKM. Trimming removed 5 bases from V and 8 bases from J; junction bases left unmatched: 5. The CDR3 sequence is CASSGLAGTDEQFF. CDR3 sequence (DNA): TGTGCCAGCAGTGGACTAGCGGGTACCGATGAGCAGTTCTTC. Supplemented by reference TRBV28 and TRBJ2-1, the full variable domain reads DVKVTQSSRYLVKRTGEKVFLECVQDMDHENMFWYRQDPGLGLRLIYFSYDVKMKEKGDIPEGYSVSREKKERFSLILESASTNQTSMYLCASSGLAGTDEQFFGPGTRLTVL.

In nucleotides, the CDR3 is TGTGCCATCAGTTCTACTAGCGGGGGAGGAAATGAGCAGTTCTTC. It specifies CAISSTSGGGNEQFF. The chain employs TRBV10-3 and TRBJ2-1; 11 nucleotides align to TRBD2. Germline assignment: CDR1 ENHRY and CDR2 SYGVKD. The CDR3 totals 15 residues. V shed 5 bases and J 7 bases; nucleotides not matched to a gene: 7.

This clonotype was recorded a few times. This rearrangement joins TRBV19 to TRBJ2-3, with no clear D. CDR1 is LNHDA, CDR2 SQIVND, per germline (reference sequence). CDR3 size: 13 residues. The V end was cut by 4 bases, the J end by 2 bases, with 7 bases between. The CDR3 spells CASSRGHTDTQYF. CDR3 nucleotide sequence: TGTGCCAGTAGTAGAGGCCACACAGATACGCAGTATTTT.

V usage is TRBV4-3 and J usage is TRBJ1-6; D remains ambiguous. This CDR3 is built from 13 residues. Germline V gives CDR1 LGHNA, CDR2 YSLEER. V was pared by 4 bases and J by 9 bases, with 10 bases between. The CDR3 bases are TGCGCCAGCAGCCGAGTCGGATCTTCACCCCTCCACTTT. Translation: CASSRVGSSPLHF.

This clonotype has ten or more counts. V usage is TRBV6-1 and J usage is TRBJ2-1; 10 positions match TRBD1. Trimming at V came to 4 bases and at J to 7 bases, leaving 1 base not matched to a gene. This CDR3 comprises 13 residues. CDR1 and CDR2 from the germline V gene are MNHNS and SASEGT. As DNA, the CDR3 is TGTGCCAGCAGTGGGACAGGGGGGAATGAGCAGTTCTTC. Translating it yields CASSGTGGNEQFF.

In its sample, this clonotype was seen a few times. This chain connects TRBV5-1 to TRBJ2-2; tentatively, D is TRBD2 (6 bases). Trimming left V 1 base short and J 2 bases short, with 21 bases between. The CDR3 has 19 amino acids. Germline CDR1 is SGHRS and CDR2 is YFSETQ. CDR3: CASSLTSSVASVNTGELFF. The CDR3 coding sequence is TGCGCCAGCAGCTTGACCTCCTCAGTTGCTAGCGTTAACACCGGGGAGCTGTTTTTT.

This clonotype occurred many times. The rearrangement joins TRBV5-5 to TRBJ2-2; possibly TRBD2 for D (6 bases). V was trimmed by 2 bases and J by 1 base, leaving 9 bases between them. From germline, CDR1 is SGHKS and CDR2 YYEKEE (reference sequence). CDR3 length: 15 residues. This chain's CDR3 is CASSFGGQNTGELFF. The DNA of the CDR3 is TGTGCCAGCAGCTTTGGAGGGCAGAACACCGGGGAGCTGTTTTTT.